The present T cell receptor (beta chain) was sequenced within a study of blood T cell repertoires in COVID-19. As for the study in general: Sites in the United States, Italy and Spain provided acute and convalescent COVID-19 samples.

Recovered status applied to Cohort 3 donors who had two consecutive negative PCRs. It also applied to those with clearance or with symptom resolution. Germline V gene lookup returns CDR1 LGHDT and CDR2 YNNKEL (reference sequence). This CDR3 is 15 amino acids long. V lost 1 base to trimming and J lost 6 bases, with 13 bases between them. Clones were sequenced by immunoSEQ multiplex PCR, and TCRdb holds only the in-frame ones, with some missing. The sample records 250,000 or so clones, around 88% being singletons. The sample consisted of PBMCs or T cells enriched from blood (not recorded which). This clonotype originated in a man aged 40-49 years who had recovered from COVID-19. This chain joins TRBV3-1 (or the pseudogene TRBV3-2) and TRBJ1-5; D possibly corresponds to TRBD1 (5 bases). The CDR3 nucleotides read TGTGCCAGCAGCCAAGGAGGGAGGGACGCTCAGCCCCAGCATTTT. It translates to CASSQGGRDAQPQHF.